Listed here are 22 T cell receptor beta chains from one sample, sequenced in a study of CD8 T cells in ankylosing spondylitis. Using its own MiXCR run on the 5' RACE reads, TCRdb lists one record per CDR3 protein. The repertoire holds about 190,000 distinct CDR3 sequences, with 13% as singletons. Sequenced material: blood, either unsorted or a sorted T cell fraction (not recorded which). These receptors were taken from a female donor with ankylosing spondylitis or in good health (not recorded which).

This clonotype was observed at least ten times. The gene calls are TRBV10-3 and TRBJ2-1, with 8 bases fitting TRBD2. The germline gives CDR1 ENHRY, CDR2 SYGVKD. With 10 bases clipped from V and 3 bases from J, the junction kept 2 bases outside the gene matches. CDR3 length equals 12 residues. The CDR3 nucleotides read TGTGCCACCCGGGGGGGCTACAATGAGCAGTTCTTC. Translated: CATRGGYNEQFF.

CDR3 DNA sequence: TGTGCCAGCAGTTACTCGGAGGACAGGGAAACTTTCTTT. Residues: CASSYSEDRETFF. The chain joins TRBV6-2 or TRBV6-3 to TRBJ1-1; 8 nucleotides align to TRBD1. The CDR3 spans 13 residues. Germline V CDR1 and CDR2: MNHEY, SVGEGT. V was clipped by 0 bases and J by 12 bases; unmatched bases: 6.

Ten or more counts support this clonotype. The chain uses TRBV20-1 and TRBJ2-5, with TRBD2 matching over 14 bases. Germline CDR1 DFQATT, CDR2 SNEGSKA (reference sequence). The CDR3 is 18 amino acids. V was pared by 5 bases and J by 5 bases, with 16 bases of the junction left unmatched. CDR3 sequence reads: CSAPRLAGGPSWSETQYF. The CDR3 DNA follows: TGCAGTGCTCCCAGACTAGCGGGAGGGCCGTCTTGGTCGGAGACCCAGTACTTC.

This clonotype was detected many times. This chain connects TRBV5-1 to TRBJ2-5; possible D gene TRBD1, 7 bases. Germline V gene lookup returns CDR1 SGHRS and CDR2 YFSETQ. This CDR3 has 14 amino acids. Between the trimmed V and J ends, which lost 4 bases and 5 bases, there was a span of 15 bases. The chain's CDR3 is CASSSTGAGETQYF. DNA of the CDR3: TGCGCCAGCAGCAGCACAGGGGCGGGGGAGACCCAGTACTTC.

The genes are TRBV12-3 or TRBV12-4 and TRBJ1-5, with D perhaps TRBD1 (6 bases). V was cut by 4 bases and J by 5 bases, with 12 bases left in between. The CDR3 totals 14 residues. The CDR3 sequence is CASSWQGRDQPQHF. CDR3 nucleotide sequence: TGTGCCAGCAGTTGGCAGGGGAGGGATCAGCCCCAGCATTTT.

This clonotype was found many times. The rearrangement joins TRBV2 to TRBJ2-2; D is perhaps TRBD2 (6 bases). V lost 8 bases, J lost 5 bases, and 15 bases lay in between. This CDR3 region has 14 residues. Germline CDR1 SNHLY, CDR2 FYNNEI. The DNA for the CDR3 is TGTGCCAGCGTTCGGAGGGATGAAACCGGGGAGCTGTTTTTT. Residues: CASVRRDETGELFF.

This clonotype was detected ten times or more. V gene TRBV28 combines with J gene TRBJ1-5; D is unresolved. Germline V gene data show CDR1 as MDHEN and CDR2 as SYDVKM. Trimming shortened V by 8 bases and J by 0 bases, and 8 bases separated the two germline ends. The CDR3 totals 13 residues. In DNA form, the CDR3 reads TGTGCCAGCCAGTGGGATAGCAATCAGCCCCAGCATTTT. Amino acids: CASQWDSNQPQHF.

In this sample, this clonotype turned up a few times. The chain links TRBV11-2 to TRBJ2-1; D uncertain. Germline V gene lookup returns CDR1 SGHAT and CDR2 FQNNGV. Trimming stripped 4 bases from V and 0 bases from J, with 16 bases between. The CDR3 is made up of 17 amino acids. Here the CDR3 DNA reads TGTGCCAGCAGCTCGGGCGGCCGATCGAGCTCCTACAATGAGCAGTTCTTC. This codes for CASSSGGRSSSYNEQFF.

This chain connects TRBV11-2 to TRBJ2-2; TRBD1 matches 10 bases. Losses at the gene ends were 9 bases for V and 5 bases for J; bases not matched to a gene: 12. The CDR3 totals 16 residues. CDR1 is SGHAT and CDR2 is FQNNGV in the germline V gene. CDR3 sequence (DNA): TGTGCCAGTGAAACTCCGGGACAGGGGCTAACCGGGGAGCTGTTTTTT. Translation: CASETPGQGLTGELFF.

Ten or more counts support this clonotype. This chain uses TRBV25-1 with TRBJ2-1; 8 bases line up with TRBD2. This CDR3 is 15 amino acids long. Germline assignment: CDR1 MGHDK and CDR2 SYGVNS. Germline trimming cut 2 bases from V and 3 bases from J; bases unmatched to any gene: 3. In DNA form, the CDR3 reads TGTGCCAGCAGTGAACCGAGCGGGAGCTACAATGAGCAGTTCTTC. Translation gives CASSEPSGSYNEQFF.

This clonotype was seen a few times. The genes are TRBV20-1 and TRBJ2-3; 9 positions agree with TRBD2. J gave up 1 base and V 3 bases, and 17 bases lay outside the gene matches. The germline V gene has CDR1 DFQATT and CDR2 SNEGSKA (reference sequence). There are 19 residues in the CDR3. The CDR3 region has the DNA TGCAGTGCTAGGCCTTATCCAAAAAGCGGGAGGCTCCGCACAGATACGCAGTATTTT. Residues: CSARPYPKSGRLRTDTQYF.

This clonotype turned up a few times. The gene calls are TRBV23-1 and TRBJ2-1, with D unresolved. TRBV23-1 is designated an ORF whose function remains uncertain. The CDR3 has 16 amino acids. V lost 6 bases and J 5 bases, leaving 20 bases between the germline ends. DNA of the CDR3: TGCGCCAGCAGGGTCCGGATGGAAATCGGCCACAATGAGCAGTTCTTC. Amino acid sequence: CASRVRMEIGHNEQFF.

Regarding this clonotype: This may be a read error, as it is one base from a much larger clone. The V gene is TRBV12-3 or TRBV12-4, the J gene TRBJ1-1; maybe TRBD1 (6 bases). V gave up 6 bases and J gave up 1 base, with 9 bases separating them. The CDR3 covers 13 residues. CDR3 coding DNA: TGTGCCAGCAGGATACAGGGGAACACTGAAGCTTTCTTT. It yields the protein CASRIQGNTEAFF.

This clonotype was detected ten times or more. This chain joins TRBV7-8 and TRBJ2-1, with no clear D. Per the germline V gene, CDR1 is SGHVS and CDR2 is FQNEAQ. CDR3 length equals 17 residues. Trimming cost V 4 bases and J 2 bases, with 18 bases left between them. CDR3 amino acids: CASSYPMGGGAYNEQFF. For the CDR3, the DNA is TGTGCCAGCAGCTACCCCATGGGCGGTGGGGCCTACAATGAGCAGTTCTTC.

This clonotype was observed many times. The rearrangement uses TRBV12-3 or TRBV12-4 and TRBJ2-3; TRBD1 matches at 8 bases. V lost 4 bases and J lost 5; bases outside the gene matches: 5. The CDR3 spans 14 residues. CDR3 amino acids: CASSSGGVKDTQYF. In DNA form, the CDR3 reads TGTGCCAGCAGTTCAGGGGGCGTGAAAGATACGCAGTATTTT.

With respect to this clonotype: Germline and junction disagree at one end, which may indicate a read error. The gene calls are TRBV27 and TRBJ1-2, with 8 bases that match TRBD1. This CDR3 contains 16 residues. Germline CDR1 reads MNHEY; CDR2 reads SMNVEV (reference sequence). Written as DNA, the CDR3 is TGTGCCAGCCCCAGGGGGCGCCTGGCCGAGGACTATGGCTACTCCTTC. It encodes CASPRGRLAEDYGYSF.

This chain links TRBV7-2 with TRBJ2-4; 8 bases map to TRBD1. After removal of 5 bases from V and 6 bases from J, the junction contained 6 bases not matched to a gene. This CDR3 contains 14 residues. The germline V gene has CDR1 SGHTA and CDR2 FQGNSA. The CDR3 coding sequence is TGTGCCAGCAGCCCCCAGGGGACAGGAAACATTCAGTACTTC. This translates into CASSPQGTGNIQYF.

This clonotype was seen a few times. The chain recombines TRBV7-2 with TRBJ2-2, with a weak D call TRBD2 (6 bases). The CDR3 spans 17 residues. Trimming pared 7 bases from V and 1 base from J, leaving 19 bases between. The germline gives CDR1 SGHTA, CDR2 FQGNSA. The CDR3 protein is CASTQWALALNTGELFF. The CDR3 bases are TGTGCCAGCACCCAGTGGGCGCTAGCGTTGAACACCGGGGAGCTGTTTTTT.

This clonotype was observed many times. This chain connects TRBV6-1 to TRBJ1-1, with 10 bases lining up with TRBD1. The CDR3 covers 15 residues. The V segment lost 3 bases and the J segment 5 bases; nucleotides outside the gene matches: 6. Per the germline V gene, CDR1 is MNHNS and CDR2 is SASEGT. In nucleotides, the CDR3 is TGTGCCAGCAGTGACGCGGGACAGGGGAATACTGAAGCTTTCTTT. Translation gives CASSDAGQGNTEAFF.

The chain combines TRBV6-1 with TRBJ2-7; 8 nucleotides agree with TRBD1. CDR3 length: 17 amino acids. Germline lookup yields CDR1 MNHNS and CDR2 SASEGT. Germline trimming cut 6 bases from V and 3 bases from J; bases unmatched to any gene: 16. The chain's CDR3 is CASSPRRLLTGGYEQYF. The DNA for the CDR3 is TGTGCCAGCAGCCCAAGGCGGTTGTTAACAGGGGGCTACGAGCAGTACTTC.

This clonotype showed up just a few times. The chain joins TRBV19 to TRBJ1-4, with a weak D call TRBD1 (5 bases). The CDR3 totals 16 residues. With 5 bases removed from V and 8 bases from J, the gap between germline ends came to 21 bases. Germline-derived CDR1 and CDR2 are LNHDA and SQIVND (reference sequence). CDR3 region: CASSGGVGLGSEKLFF. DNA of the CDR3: TGTGCCAGTAGTGGGGGAGTGGGCCTCGGCTCGGAAAAACTGTTTTTT.

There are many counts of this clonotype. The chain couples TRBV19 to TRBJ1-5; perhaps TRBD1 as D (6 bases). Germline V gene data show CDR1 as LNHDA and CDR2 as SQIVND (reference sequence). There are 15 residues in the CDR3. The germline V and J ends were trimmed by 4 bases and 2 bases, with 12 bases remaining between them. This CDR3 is CASSTRQAGNQPQHF. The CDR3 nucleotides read TGTGCCAGTAGTACCCGACAGGCTGGCAATCAGCCCCAGCATTTT.